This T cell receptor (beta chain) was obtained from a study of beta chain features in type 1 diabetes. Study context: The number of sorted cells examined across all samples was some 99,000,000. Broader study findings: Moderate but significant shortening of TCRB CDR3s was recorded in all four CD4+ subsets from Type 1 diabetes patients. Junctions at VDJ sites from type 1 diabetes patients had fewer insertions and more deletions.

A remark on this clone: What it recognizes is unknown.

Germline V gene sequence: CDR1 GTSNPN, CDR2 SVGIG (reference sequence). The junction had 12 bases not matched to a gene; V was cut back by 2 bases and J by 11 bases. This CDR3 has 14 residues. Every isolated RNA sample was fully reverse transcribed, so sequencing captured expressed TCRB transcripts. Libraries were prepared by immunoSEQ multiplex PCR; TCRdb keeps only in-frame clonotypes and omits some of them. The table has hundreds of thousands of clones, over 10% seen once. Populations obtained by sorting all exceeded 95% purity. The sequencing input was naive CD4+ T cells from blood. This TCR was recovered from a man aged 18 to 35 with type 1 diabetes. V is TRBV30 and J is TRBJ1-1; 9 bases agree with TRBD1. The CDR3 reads CAWSPGQGRLRAFF. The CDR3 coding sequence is TGTGCCTGGAGTCCGGGACAGGGCCGTCTTCGCGCTTTCTTT.